This is a list of T cell receptor beta chains from one sample in a study of cytomegalovirus exposure and HLA in healthy donors. Assay: immunoSEQ multiplex PCR; the TCRdb copy retains only in-frame clones and omits some. This sample has hundreds of thousands of clones; 72% occur once, and the top ten carry approximately 2.5%. The specimen sequenced was PBMCs. These receptors all stem from a female donor in good health and CMV-seronegative. The CDR3 runs from the conserved cysteine through the conserved F or W. The order of the fields is J gene, V gene, D gene, clone size, CDR3 DNA, CDR3 protein. D genes are given only for firm matches. Clone size is not always given. Where it is, it says once, few, many or a class for expanded clones.

j_call: TRBJ2-1
v_call: TRBV19
d_call: NA
clone_size: few
cdr3_nt: TGTGCCAGTAGTATTAGCGGCGATGAGCAGTTCTTC
cdr3_aa: CASSISGDEQFF

j_call: TRBJ2-1
v_call: TRBV6-5
d_call: TRBD2
clone_size: NA
cdr3_nt: TGTGCCAGCAGTCCCGGGACTAGCGCAAACAATGAGCAGTTCTTC
cdr3_aa: CASSPGTSANNEQFF

j_call: TRBJ1-2
v_call: TRBV6-1
d_call: TRBD1
clone_size: NA
cdr3_nt: TGTGCCAGCAGTGCCGCGACAGGGGGCTATGGCTACACCTTC
cdr3_aa: CASSAATGGYGYTF

j_call: TRBJ2-1
v_call: TRBV7-9
d_call: NA
clone_size: NA
cdr3_nt: TGTGCCAGCAGCCTACGGGTCGTCGGTGAGCAGTTCTTC
cdr3_aa: CASSLRVVGEQFF

j_call: TRBJ2-1
v_call: TRBV29-1
d_call: TRBD2
clone_size: NA
cdr3_nt: TGCAGCGCTGTACCCCTAGCGGGAGGGCCCCATGAGCAGTTCTTC
cdr3_aa: CSAVPLAGGPHEQFF

j_call: TRBJ2-1
v_call: TRBV2
d_call: TRBD2
clone_size: NA
cdr3_nt: TGTGCCAGCTCCCTCGGGGCTAGCGGGAGGAATGAGCAGTTCTTC
cdr3_aa: CASSLGASGRNEQFF

j_call: TRBJ2-1
v_call: TRBV9
d_call: TRBD2
clone_size: few
cdr3_nt: TGTGCCAGCAGCGGAAAGCGCGGGACTAGCTACAATGAGCAGTTCTTC
cdr3_aa: CASSGKRGTSYNEQFF

j_call: TRBJ2-3
v_call: TRBV29-1
d_call: TRBD1
clone_size: few
cdr3_nt: TGCAGCGCCCTCCGGGACAGGGTTACGACTAGCACAGATACGCAGTATTTT
cdr3_aa: CSALRDRVTTSTDTQYF

j_call: TRBJ1-2
v_call: TRBV28
d_call: NA
clone_size: NA
cdr3_nt: TGTGCCAGCAGTCCGTTCGGGGCGGGGGTGGGAGGCTACACCTTC
cdr3_aa: CASSPFGAGVGGYTF

j_call: TRBJ2-7
v_call: TRBV7-2
d_call: TRBD2
clone_size: NA
cdr3_nt: TGTGCCAGCAGCGCCCTAGCGGGAGTTGTCGAGCAGTACTTC
cdr3_aa: CASSALAGVVEQYF

j_call: TRBJ2-3
v_call: TRBV28
d_call: TRBD2
clone_size: NA
cdr3_nt: TGTGCCAGCAGCCGGACTAGCGGCCTCATTACGCAGTATTTT
cdr3_aa: CASSRTSGLITQYF

j_call: TRBJ2-6
v_call: TRBV7-9
d_call: NA
clone_size: NA
cdr3_nt: TGTGCCAGCAGCCCGGTGATGAGGGCCAACGTCCTGACTTTC
cdr3_aa: CASSPVMRANVLTF

j_call: TRBJ2-1
v_call: TRBV5-4
d_call: TRBD1
clone_size: NA
cdr3_nt: TGTGCCAGCAGCCAACCGACAGGGGACAATGAGCAGTTCTTC
cdr3_aa: CASSQPTGDNEQFF

j_call: TRBJ1-1
v_call: TRBV2
d_call: NA
clone_size: NA
cdr3_nt: TGTGCCAGCAGTGGAACAGGAAGTGTCCGAGCTTTCTTT
cdr3_aa: CASSGTGSVRAFF

j_call: TRBJ1-1
v_call: TRBV5-4
d_call: NA
clone_size: NA
cdr3_nt: TGTGCCAGCAGCTTCGGGAACACTGAAGCTTTCTTT
cdr3_aa: CASSFGNTEAFF

j_call: TRBJ2-7
v_call: TRBV7-2
d_call: TRBD1
clone_size: NA
cdr3_nt: TGTGCCAGCAGCTCCCGATCCGGGACAGGGTACCACGAGCAGTACTTC
cdr3_aa: CASSSRSGTGYHEQYF

j_call: TRBJ1-1
v_call: TRBV5-1
d_call: NA
clone_size: NA
cdr3_nt: TGCGCCAGCAGCTTGGCGTCGAACACTGAAGCTTTCTTT
cdr3_aa: CASSLASNTEAFF

j_call: TRBJ2-5
v_call: TRBV7-2
d_call: NA
clone_size: NA
cdr3_nt: TGTGCCAGCAGCTTACTTACATCGGGTTTGGGGACCCAGTACTTC
cdr3_aa: CASSLLTSGLGTQYF

j_call: TRBJ2-5
v_call: TRBV9
d_call: NA
clone_size: NA
cdr3_nt: TGTGCCAGCAGCGTAAGCGGGCAATGGGGCGGCGAGACCCAGTACTTC
cdr3_aa: CASSVSGQWGGETQYF

j_call: TRBJ2-1
v_call: TRBV25-1
d_call: TRBD2
clone_size: once
cdr3_nt: TGTGCCAGCAGTGTACAAGGGACTAGCGGCTACAATGAGCAGTTCTTC
cdr3_aa: CASSVQGTSGYNEQFF

j_call: TRBJ2-1
v_call: TRBV4-1
d_call: NA
clone_size: NA
cdr3_nt: TGCGCCAGCAGCCAAGGCGGGTCCGCCTACAATGAGCAGTTCTTC
cdr3_aa: CASSQGGSAYNEQFF

j_call: TRBJ2-1
v_call: TRBV9
d_call: TRBD2
clone_size: few
cdr3_nt: TGTGCCAGCAGCGTGGAGAAAGCGGGAGGGAACAATGAGCAGTTCTTC
cdr3_aa: CASSVEKAGGNNEQFF

j_call: TRBJ2-2
v_call: TRBV5-1
d_call: NA
clone_size: NA
cdr3_nt: TGCGCCAGCGCCCGGAGGCTAGCGCCTGTCGGCGGGGCCGGGGAGCTGTTTTTT
cdr3_aa: CASARRLAPVGGAGELFF

j_call: TRBJ2-5
v_call: TRBV4-1
d_call: TRBD2
clone_size: NA
cdr3_nt: TGCGCCAGCAGCCAAGTTGCGGGAGAAGGAGAGACCCAGTACTTC
cdr3_aa: CASSQVAGEGETQYF

j_call: TRBJ2-7
v_call: TRBV6-1
d_call: NA
clone_size: few
cdr3_nt: TGTGCCAGCAGTGAGTTGAATCGGGGGACCTACGAGCAGTACTTC
cdr3_aa: CASSELNRGTYEQYF

j_call: TRBJ1-1
v_call: TRBV6-5
d_call: TRBD1
clone_size: once
cdr3_nt: TGTGCCAGCAGTCCGGCAGGGGGCCTTTTCACTGAAGCTTTCTTT
cdr3_aa: CASSPAGGLFTEAFF

j_call: TRBJ2-7
v_call: TRBV13
d_call: TRBD1
clone_size: once
cdr3_nt: TGTGCCAGCGCCGGGACAGACTACGAGCAGTACTTC
cdr3_aa: CASAGTDYEQYF

j_call: TRBJ1-2
v_call: TRBV14
d_call: NA
clone_size: NA
cdr3_nt: TGTGCCAGCAGCCCGAGCGCACTAGGTGGCTACACCTTC
cdr3_aa: CASSPSALGGYTF

j_call: TRBJ1-1
v_call: TRBV7-3
d_call: NA
clone_size: few
cdr3_nt: TGTGCCAGCAGCCGTACAGGTCCGGTTGAAGCTTTCTTT
cdr3_aa: CASSRTGPVEAFF

j_call: TRBJ1-4
v_call: TRBV19
d_call: NA
clone_size: NA
cdr3_nt: TGTGCCAGTAGTATTCGGTCTACTGAAAAACTGTTTTTT
cdr3_aa: CASSIRSTEKLFF

j_call: TRBJ1-5
v_call: TRBV28
d_call: NA
clone_size: NA
cdr3_nt: TGTGCCAGCACCATGGGAGGGGCCATCGGCAATCAGCCCCAGCATTTT
cdr3_aa: CASTMGGAIGNQPQHF

j_call: TRBJ2-1
v_call: TRBV10-2
d_call: NA
clone_size: NA
cdr3_nt: TGCGCCAGCAAGATGGAGCTTGCTTACAATGAGCAGTTCTTC
cdr3_aa: CASKMELAYNEQFF

j_call: TRBJ2-7
v_call: TRBV13
d_call: TRBD2
clone_size: NA
cdr3_nt: TGTGCCAGCAGCTTACGAATGACTAGCGGCTCCTACGAGCAGTACTTC
cdr3_aa: CASSLRMTSGSYEQYF

j_call: TRBJ2-1
v_call: TRBV2
d_call: TRBD2
clone_size: NA
cdr3_nt: TGTGCCAGCAGTGAGCGGCTAGCGGGAGGGCCTTACAATGAGCAGTTCTTC
cdr3_aa: CASSERLAGGPYNEQFF

j_call: TRBJ2-5
v_call: TRBV10-3
d_call: NA
clone_size: NA
cdr3_nt: TGTGCCATCAGCCGGACAGTGGGGCTCCAAGAGACCCAGTACTTC
cdr3_aa: CAISRTVGLQETQYF

j_call: TRBJ2-7
v_call: TRBV7-2
d_call: TRBD1
clone_size: NA
cdr3_nt: TGTGCCAGCAGCCGAGGGGGGACAGGGGGTGAGCAGTACTTC
cdr3_aa: CASSRGGTGGEQYF

j_call: TRBJ1-2
v_call: TRBV7-2
d_call: TRBD1
clone_size: once
cdr3_nt: TGTGCCAGCAGCGGAGGGACAGGCAACTATGGCTACACCTTC
cdr3_aa: CASSGGTGNYGYTF

j_call: TRBJ1-5
v_call: TRBV28
d_call: NA
clone_size: NA
cdr3_nt: TGTGCCAGCAGTTTGCGGGTTCGAGGCAATCAGCCCCAGCATTTT
cdr3_aa: CASSLRVRGNQPQHF

j_call: TRBJ1-2
v_call: TRBV6-5
d_call: NA
clone_size: NA
cdr3_nt: TGTGCCAGCAGTTACGGGGGCGGCTATGGCTACACCTTC
cdr3_aa: CASSYGGGYGYTF

j_call: TRBJ1-2
v_call: TRBV6-1
d_call: TRBD1
clone_size: NA
cdr3_nt: TGTGCCAGCAGTGTACAGGGGGCGATTAGTAACTATGGCTACACCTTC
cdr3_aa: CASSVQGAISNYGYTF

j_call: TRBJ1-1
v_call: TRBV2
d_call: TRBD1
clone_size: NA
cdr3_nt: TGTGCCAGCAGGGGGACAGAACCGAACACTGAAGCTTTCTTT
cdr3_aa: CASRGTEPNTEAFF

j_call: TRBJ2-1
v_call: TRBV25-1
d_call: TRBD1
clone_size: NA
cdr3_nt: TGTGCCAGCAGTGCAACAGGGGGCGAGCAGTTCTTC
cdr3_aa: CASSATGGEQFF

j_call: TRBJ2-7
v_call: TRBV10-1
d_call: NA
clone_size: NA
cdr3_nt: TGCGCCAGCAGTGAGTCGAGGGCAGGGGTTGCCGAGCAGTACTTC
cdr3_aa: CASSESRAGVAEQYF

j_call: TRBJ1-2
v_call: TRBV4-1
d_call: TRBD1
clone_size: NA
cdr3_nt: TGCGCCAGCAGCCTAGTCCGGACAGGGGTCCCCCTGTGGGGCTACACCTTC
cdr3_aa: CASSLVRTGVPLWGYTF

j_call: TRBJ2-1
v_call: TRBV7-9
d_call: TRBD1
clone_size: NA
cdr3_nt: TGTGCCAGCAGGATACAGGGGAACAATGAGCAGTTCTTC
cdr3_aa: CASRIQGNNEQFF

j_call: TRBJ2-7
v_call: TRBV5-1
d_call: TRBD1
clone_size: NA
cdr3_nt: TGCGCCAGCAGCGTCTCCGGGACAGGAGCCTACGAGCAGTACTTC
cdr3_aa: CASSVSGTGAYEQYF

j_call: TRBJ2-7
v_call: TRBV7-9
d_call: NA
clone_size: NA
cdr3_nt: TGTGCCAGCAGCCCACCCGGCGGCCGGTCCTACGAGCAGTACTTC
cdr3_aa: CASSPPGGRSYEQYF

j_call: TRBJ1-2
v_call: TRBV7-9
d_call: TRBD1
clone_size: NA
cdr3_nt: TGTGCCAGCAGCCCGGGACAGAGTTATGGCTACACCTTC
cdr3_aa: CASSPGQSYGYTF

j_call: TRBJ2-7
v_call: TRBV6-1
d_call: TRBD1
clone_size: NA
cdr3_nt: TGTGCCAGCAGTGAAGGCACGGGACAGGGATCCTACGAGCAGTACTTC
cdr3_aa: CASSEGTGQGSYEQYF

j_call: TRBJ2-1
v_call: TRBV9
d_call: NA
clone_size: NA
cdr3_nt: TGTGCCAGCAGCGTAGCCGCCCCCGGGGTTGGTAAGCAGTTCTTC
cdr3_aa: CASSVAAPGVGKQFF

j_call: TRBJ2-3
v_call: TRBV5-1
d_call: NA
clone_size: NA
cdr3_nt: TGCGCCAGCAGCTTGGGTGGAGGGAAAGGAGATACGCAGTATTTT
cdr3_aa: CASSLGGGKGDTQYF

j_call: TRBJ2-5
v_call: TRBV7-2
d_call: NA
clone_size: NA
cdr3_nt: TGTGCCAGCAGCTTTCTGGAGACCCAGTACTTC
cdr3_aa: CASSFLETQYF

j_call: TRBJ2-5
v_call: TRBV5-8
d_call: NA
clone_size: NA
cdr3_nt: TGTGCCAGCAGCTTGGCCGGCGGGGCTGTCCCGGGGACCCAGTACTTC
cdr3_aa: CASSLAGGAVPGTQYF